This entry lists 5 T cell receptor beta chains sequenced from one sample in a study of beta chain features in type 1 diabetes. Regarding the study as a whole: Type 1 diabetes patients had TCRB CDR3s that were shorter (moderately but significantly so) in all four CD4+ subsets.

Antigens of these TCRs are unknown. The sequenced template was cDNA made from the entire isolated RNA. Generated by immunoSEQ multiplex PCR, the TCRdb table keeps only in-frame clones and is missing some. Among 550,000 to 850,000 clones listed, around an eighth were seen once. Sample: naive CD4+ T cells from blood. Receptors were obtained from a man aged 18 to 29 with type 1 diabetes.

This clone was found a few times. The V gene is TRBV5-1, the J gene TRBJ2-1, with D unclear. CDR3 length: 14 amino acids. Trimming took 0 bases from V and 8 from J, leaving 12 bases between them. CDR1 and CDR2 (germline): SGHRS, YFSETQ. For the CDR3, the DNA is TGCGCCAGCAGCTTGGCCAACCAGATCGATGAGCAGTTCTTC. It encodes CASSLANQIDEQFF.

There are a few counts of this clone. The rearrangement uses TRBV30 and TRBJ1-2; a weak D match, TRBD1 (6 bases). The length of the CDR3 is 13 residues. From germline, CDR1 is GTSNPN and CDR2 SVGIG (reference sequence). V shed 4 bases and J shed 6 bases, with 15 bases lying between them. The CDR3 reads CAWIQGRGHGYTF. The CDR3 DNA reads TGTGCCTGGATCCAGGGCAGGGGCCATGGCTACACCTTC.

This clone was seen only once. The chain has TRBV5-4 and TRBJ2-6; 9 nucleotides match TRBD1. CDR1 and CDR2 (germline): SGHNT, YYREEE (reference sequence). This CDR3 spans 19 amino acids. The J segment lost 3 bases and the V segment lost 3 bases, leaving 13 bases of the junction unmatched. This chain's CDR3 is CASSSHWTGEDSGANVLTF. The CDR3 nucleotides are TGTGCCAGCAGCTCCCATTGGACAGGGGAGGACAGTGGGGCCAACGTCCTGACTTTC.

The genes are TRBV5-6 and TRBJ2-1; no definite D call. V gave up 1 base and J gave up 5 bases, with 4 bases separating them. Germline V gene lookup returns CDR1 SGHDT and CDR2 YYEEEE. The CDR3 extends over 12 amino acids. The CDR3 loop is CASSLSNNEQFF. In DNA form, the CDR3 reads TGTGCCAGCAGCTTGAGCAACAATGAGCAGTTCTTC.

The CDR3 DNA follows: TGTGCCAGCAGCTTGTTAAGTTCACCCCTCCACTTT. Its translation: CASSLLSSPLHF. The gene calls are TRBV5-6 and TRBJ1-6, with unresolved D. The CDR3 consists of 12 residues. Germline loops: CDR1 SGHDT, CDR2 YYEEEE. Deletions cut 1 base from V and 9 bases from J, with 5 bases between.